These 22 T cell receptor beta chains were all obtained from the same sample, sequenced in a study of regulatory T cells in long-lasting Graves disease. HTBI primers from iRepertoire and Arm-PCR of CDR3 regions yielded the TCR beta libraries. TCRdb re-derived calls from the multiplex PCR reads in MiXCR, one entry per CDR3 protein. The sample yields hundreds of thousands of distinct CDR3 sequences, 16% seen once. Time point here: newly diagnosed GD, antithyroid drugs for less than 3 months. Construction of the TCR library relied on RNA isolated from PBMCs. These same records also appear under a second study, on T cells in Graves' hyperthyroidism and ophthalmopathy.

The starting material was peripheral blood mononuclear cells (PBMCs), obtained at new diagnosis, from a patient treated with antithyroid drugs. These receptors all stem from a woman in her 30s with Graves disease.

This clonotype was observed at least ten times. The chain links TRBV6-2 or TRBV6-3 to TRBJ2-1; 12 nucleotides line up with TRBD2. Trimming took 2 bases from V and 7 from J; bases not matched to a gene: 9. CDR3 length equals 17 residues. Germline lookup yields CDR1 MNHEY and CDR2 SVGEGT. CDR3 amino acids: CASSYPSGRASGNEQFF. The DNA for the CDR3 is TGTGCCAGCAGTTACCCTAGCGGGAGGGCCTCGGGGAATGAGCAGTTCTTC.

This clonotype was seen more than once but under ten times. The chain joins TRBV6-1 to TRBJ2-1; D is uncertain. The V gene's germline CDR1 is MNHNS and CDR2 SASEGT. The CDR3 sequence is 16 residues long. V lost 10 bases and J lost 0, with 19 bases in between. Written as DNA, the CDR3 is TGTGCCAACACCCCCCTGGTAGCACTCTCCTACAATGAGCAGTTCTTC. It codes for CANTPLVALSYNEQFF.

The V call is TRBV20-1, the J call TRBJ2-1, with 12 positions matching TRBD2. After removal of 6 bases from V and 5 bases from J, the junction contained 17 bases not matched to a gene. There are 18 residues in the CDR3. Germline CDR1 and CDR2: DFQATT and SNEGSKA (reference sequence). CDR3 in amino acids: CSASPPGLAGRLDNEQFF. Here the CDR3 DNA reads TGCAGTGCATCACCCCCGGGACTAGCGGGTCGATTGGACAATGAGCAGTTCTTC.

To note about this clonotype: This may be a read error: a much more frequent sequence differs by one nucleotide. V is TRBV20-1 and J is TRBJ2-1; D remains unclear. CDR3 length: 12 residues. Germline CDR1 is DFQATT and CDR2 is SNEGSKA (reference sequence). CDR3 coding DNA: TGCAGCGTCCAGAGGATCAACTACGAGCAGTTCTTC. As protein: CSVQRINYEQFF.

Ten or more counts support this clonotype. The chain recombines TRBV28 with TRBJ2-3; maybe TRBD1 (6 bases). Germline assignment: CDR1 MDHEN and CDR2 SYDVKM. V lost 5 bases, J lost 5 bases, and 11 bases lay in between. The CDR3 has 13 amino acids. The DNA of the CDR3 is TGTGCCAGCAGTCCGGGACATCTAGATACGCAGTATTTT. Translated, it gives CASSPGHLDTQYF.

The chain uses TRBV15 and TRBJ2-1; TRBD2 aligns across 7 bases. This CDR3 has 15 amino acids. The V segment lost 3 bases and the J segment 3 bases; nucleotides outside the gene matches: 5. CDR1 and CDR2 from the germline V gene are LNHNV and YYDKDF (reference sequence). CDR3 protein: CATSRRGNVYNEQFF. Written as DNA, the CDR3 is TGTGCCACCAGCAGGCGGGGGAATGTCTACAATGAGCAGTTCTTC.

This clonotype was observed at least ten times. The chain joins TRBV20-1 to TRBJ2-5; D may be TRBD1 or TRBD2 (5 bases each). Trimming left V 2 bases short and J 3 bases short, with 16 bases between. Germline V gene sequence: CDR1 DFQATT, CDR2 SNEGSKA (reference sequence). The CDR3 is made up of 15 amino acids. CDR3 sequence (DNA): TGCAGTGCTAGACCCACGGGACGAATTGAAGAGACCCAGTACTTC. Amino acid sequence: CSARPTGRIEETQYF.

This clonotype occurred many times. The gene calls are TRBV28 and TRBJ1-2; no definite D call. This CDR3 region has 14 residues. Trimming removed 6 bases from V and 0 bases from J, with 11 bases in between. The germline CDR1 and CDR2 sequences are MDHEN and SYDVKM. CDR3 coding DNA: TGTGCCAGCAGACTATCGGGATCTAACTATGGCTACACCTTC. Its translation: CASRLSGSNYGYTF.

This clonotype was found many times. The V and J genes are TRBV27 and TRBJ1-5; 9 positions agree with TRBD1. This CDR3 is built from 16 residues. Germline CDR1 MNHEY, CDR2 SMNVEV (reference sequence). Losses at the gene ends were 2 bases for V and 6 bases for J; bases not matched to a gene: 8. CDR3: CASSLQGTGSGQPQHF. The CDR3 DNA follows: TGTGCCAGCAGTTTACAAGGGACAGGGTCAGGTCAGCCCCAGCATTTT.

Notes on this clonotype: One base away lies a much larger clone, so this may be a sequencing read error. Here the CDR3 reads CASSERSPYNEQFF. As DNA, the CDR3 is TGTGCCAGCAGTGAGCGGTCCCCCTACAATGAGCAGTTCTTC. The V and J genes are TRBV27 and TRBJ2-1, with D perhaps matching TRBD2 (5 bases). Between the trimmed V and J ends, which lost 5 bases and 2 bases, there was a span of 10 bases. The length of the CDR3 is 14 residues. CDR1 MNHEY and CDR2 SMNVEV come from the germline V gene (reference sequence).

About this clonotype itself: A much larger clonotype is one base distant, so this may be a read error. It is likely a read error, because the conserved phenylalanine at the end of the CDR3 is missing. The CDR3 sequence is CAWSRAVLGEAFL. The CDR3 nucleotides read TGTGCCTGGAGTCGGGCGGTCTTAGGGGAAGCTTTCTTG. The chain couples TRBV30 to TRBJ1-1, with unresolved D. The CDR3 loop spans 13 amino acids. Trimming shortened V by 2 bases and J by 8 bases, and 15 bases separated the two germline ends. The germline V gene encodes CDR1 GTSNPN and CDR2 SVGIG (reference sequence).

This clonotype turned up a few times. This chain connects TRBV7-9 to TRBJ2-7; D is unclear. Per the germline V gene, CDR1 is SEHNR and CDR2 is FQNEAQ (reference sequence). The CDR3 length is 15 residues. Deletions cut 5 bases from V and 0 bases from J, with 14 bases between. The CDR3 nucleotides are TGTGCCAGCAGCCTCATACGTACAGACTCCTACGAGCAGTACTTC. It translates to CASSLIRTDSYEQYF.

This clonotype has a count of ten or more. The chain uses TRBV6-2 or TRBV6-3 and TRBJ2-1; 10 bases map to TRBD2. This CDR3 contains 15 residues. From germline, CDR1 is MNHEY and CDR2 SVGEGT. V shed 6 bases, J shed 5 bases, and the junction held 7 bases outside the gene matches. The CDR3 sequence: CASRRTSGDHNEQFF. Written as DNA, the CDR3 is TGTGCCAGCAGACGGACTAGCGGAGATCACAATGAGCAGTTCTTC.

This clonotype showed up many times. CDR3 amino acids: CASRGQGYNEQFF. DNA of the CDR3: TGTGCCAGCAGGGGACAGGGCTACAATGAGCAGTTCTTC. The chain uses TRBV2 and TRBJ2-1; TRBD1 matches at 9 bases. CDR1 SNHLY and CDR2 FYNNEI come from the germline V gene. Trimming at V came to 6 bases and at J to 3 bases, leaving 0 bases not matched to a gene. This CDR3 is 13 amino acids long.

This clonotype occurred many times. DNA for the CDR3: TGTGCCAGCAGCTTACTTCCAGGGTCACACTATTCACCCCTCCACTTT. Protein: CASSLLPGSHYSPLHF. The J gene is TRBJ1-6, the V gene TRBV7-2; a possible D gene is TRBD1 (5 bases). The length of the CDR3 is 16 residues. Germline values: CDR1 SGHTA, CDR2 FQGNSA. Trimming stripped 2 bases from V and 8 bases from J, with 16 bases between.

This clonotype was found many times. This sequence joins TRBV29-1 and TRBJ2-1; D possibly corresponds to TRBD2 (6 bases). The germline V gene encodes CDR1 SQVTM and CDR2 ANQGSEA. The CDR3 consists of 15 residues. Deletions cut 5 bases from V and 7 bases from J, with 21 bases between. The CDR3 sequence: CSVWRFDTGGNEQFF. The CDR3 DNA is TGCAGCGTTTGGAGGTTCGATACCGGGGGTAATGAGCAGTTCTTC.

This clonotype was counted at least ten times. The chain has TRBV7-6 and TRBJ1-2; D remains ambiguous. V was pared by 1 base and J by 8 bases, with 11 bases between. Germline V lookup: CDR1 SGHVS, CDR2 FNYEAQ. The CDR3 spans 13 residues. This CDR3 is CASSLVGGDGYTF. DNA of the CDR3: TGTGCCAGCAGCTTAGTAGGAGGTGACGGCTACACCTTC. The whole variable domain, filled in from reference TRBV7-6 and TRBJ1-2, reads GAGVSQSPRYKVTKRGQDVALRCDPISGHVSLYWYRQALGQGPEFLTYFNYEAQQDKSGLPNDRFSAERPEGSISTLTIQRTEQRDSAMYRCASSLVGGDGYTFGSGTRLTVV.

V usage is TRBV30 and J usage is TRBJ1-4; no definite D call. Between the trimmed V and J ends, which lost 7 bases and 8 bases, there was a span of 11 bases. The CDR3 sequence is 11 residues long. Germline-derived CDR1 and CDR2 are GTSNPN and SVGIG (reference sequence). Written as DNA, the CDR3 is TGTGCCTTTTTGGGCCCGGAAAAACTGTTTTTT. As protein: CAFLGPEKLFF.

The chain combines TRBV7-9 with TRBJ1-4; 7 positions agree with TRBD1. The germline gives CDR1 SEHNR, CDR2 FQNEAQ (reference sequence). V gave up 4 bases and J gave up 6 bases; unmatched junction bases: 5. The CDR3 contains 14 residues. In DNA, the CDR3 is TGTGCCAGCAGCTCACAGGGGTGGGATGAAAAACTGTTTTTT. Translation: CASSSQGWDEKLFF.

In its sample, this clonotype was seen many times. The chain joins TRBV28 to TRBJ2-7, with TRBD1 matching over 7 bases. Germline V CDR1 and CDR2: MDHEN, SYDVKM. Trimming took 4 bases from V and 3 from J; bases not matched to a gene: 12. CDR3 length equals 16 residues. The CDR3 DNA sequence: TGTGCCAGCAGTTGGGGGCGGCAGGGGGACCTCTACGAGCAGTACTTC. Its translation is CASSWGRQGDLYEQYF.

This clonotype was counted ten times or more. The CDR3 loop reads CASSSLRDRNTEAFF. The CDR3 DNA follows: TGTGCCAGCAGTTCTCTCCGGGACAGAAACACTGAAGCTTTCTTT. V and J are TRBV27 and TRBJ1-1, with TRBD1 identical over 7 bases. This CDR3 has 15 amino acids. V trimming: 4 bases; J trimming: 2 bases; junction bases outside the gene matches: 7. Looked up from germline, CDR1 is MNHEY and CDR2 is SMNVEV (reference sequence).

The V gene is TRBV15, the J gene TRBJ2-1; TRBD2 matches at 8 bases. The CDR3 totals 17 residues. Trimming at V came to 2 bases and at J to 5 bases, leaving 11 bases not matched to a gene. CDR1 LNHNV and CDR2 YYDKDF come from the germline V gene (reference sequence). The CDR3: CATSRFELAEGNNEQFF. CDR3 in DNA: TGTGCCACCAGCAGATTCGAACTAGCGGAGGGAAACAATGAGCAGTTCTTC. The complete variable domain, with remaining parts taken from reference TRBV15 and TRBJ2-1, reads DAMVIQNPRYQVTQFGKPVTLSCSQTLNHNVMYWYQQKSSQAPKLLFHYYDKDFNNEADTPDNFQSRRPNTSFCFLDIRSPGLGDTAMYLCATSRFELAEGNNEQFFGPGTRLTVL.